The 31 T cell receptor beta chains listed next were all sequenced from one sample in a study of vaccination and CD4 T cells after COVID-19. No antigen has been identified for these receptors. Sequencing of the DNA from cultured CD4+ T cells was carried out with the Oncomine TCR Beta short-read assay. TCRdb passed the PCR reads through MiXCR, listing each CDR3 protein once. The repertoire holds around 15,000 distinct CDR3 sequences, with over 50% as singletons. This sample's treatment: roughly 10-day PBMC culture with coronavirus spike peptide pools or control peptides (ViraFEST assay). Sequencing used CD4+ T cells from blood, cultured in vitro. The receptors stem from a human donor who had recovered from COVID-19.

This clonotype was found a few times. CDR3 DNA sequence: TGTGCCACGACAGGGGACCCCAACTATGGCTACACCTTC. Encoded protein: CATTGDPNYGYTF. The rearrangement uses TRBV10-3 and TRBJ1-2; 8 bases agree with TRBD1. V lost 10 bases and J lost 2; bases outside the gene matches: 6. The CDR3 extends over 13 amino acids. Germline V lookup: CDR1 ENHRY, CDR2 SYGVKD.

This chain uses TRBV6-1 with TRBJ1-1; D is unclear. V was trimmed by 10 bases and J by 1 base, leaving 13 bases between them. This CDR3 is 13 amino acids long. Germline assignment: CDR1 MNHNS and CDR2 SASEGT. The CDR3, as DNA: TGTGCCATTGCCCCGACTGAGAACACTGAAGCTTTCTTT. Encoded protein: CAIAPTENTEAFF.

This sequence joins TRBV18 and TRBJ1-2; no clear D. The CDR3 runs 15 residues. Deletions cut 0 bases from V and 0 bases from J, with 8 bases between. Per the germline V gene, CDR1 is KGHSH and CDR2 is LQKENI. In DNA, the CDR3 is TGTGCCAGCTCACCACCGGCGGGAACTAACTATGGCTACACCTTC. Its protein product is CASSPPAGTNYGYTF.

This clonotype was recorded a few times. V gene TRBV12-3 or TRBV12-4 combines with J gene TRBJ2-2; 9 bases are a match to TRBD2. The junction had 2 bases not matched to a gene; V was cut back by 5 bases and J by 7 bases. This CDR3 region has 13 residues. The CDR3 reads CASSQLAGGELFF. The CDR3 bases are TGTGCCAGCAGTCAACTAGCGGGCGGGGAGCTGTTTTTT.

This chain links TRBV11-3 with TRBJ1-5; D perhaps matches TRBD1 (5 bases). The germline V gene encodes CDR1 SGHNT and CDR2 YENEEA. V was pared by 0 bases and J by 10 bases, with 16 bases between. The CDR3 runs to 15 residues. CDR3 sequence (DNA): TGTGCCAGCAGCTTAGACTCGCACAGGTCCAGCCCCCAGCATTTT. This translates into CASSLDSHRSSPQHF. The full variable domain, with the rest looked up from reference TRBV11-3 and TRBJ1-5, is EAGVVQSPRYKIIEKKQPVAFWCNPISGHNTLYWYLQNLGQGPELLIRYENEEAVDDSQLPKDRFSAERLKGVDSTLKIQPAELGDSAVYLCASSLDSHRSSPQHFGDGTRLSIL.

This clonotype turned up a few times. The junction departs from the called germline gene at one end, perhaps through a read error. The chain recombines TRBV20-1 with TRBJ2-3; TRBD2 aligns across 8 bases. Germline CDR1 is DFQATT and CDR2 is SNEGSKA (reference sequence). CDR3 size: 14 residues. The CDR3 is CSAGEAGEADTQYF. In DNA form, the CDR3 reads TGCAGTGCTGGAGAAGCGGGGGAGGCAGATACGCAGTATTTT.

This clonotype was detected once. The V gene is TRBV20-1, the J gene TRBJ2-5, with TRBD1 as a possible D gene (6 bases). Per the germline V gene, CDR1 is DFQATT and CDR2 is SNEGSKA (reference sequence). This CDR3 region has 15 residues. The ends were cut back, 0 bases at V and 2 bases at J, with 13 bases in the middle. The CDR3 here is CSARDNRDPQETQYF. As DNA, the CDR3 is TGCAGTGCTAGAGACAACAGGGACCCACAAGAGACCCAGTACTTC.

This CDR3 reads CASSYSRGPGVTEAFF. Here the CDR3 DNA reads TGTGCCAGCAGTTACTCCCGGGGACCTGGGGTCACTGAAGCTTTCTTT. V gene TRBV6-5 combines with J gene TRBJ1-1, with a possible D match to TRBD1 (5 bases). Germline loops: CDR1 MNHEY, CDR2 SVGAGI. V was clipped by 0 bases and J by 4 bases, with 15 bases between them. The CDR3 sequence is 16 residues long.

CDR3 in amino acids: CASSFWRAGGRRANEQFF. The CDR3 DNA sequence: TGTGCCAGCAGCTTCTGGCGAGCGGGAGGCCGAAGAGCAAATGAGCAGTTCTTC. The chain links TRBV7-8 to TRBJ2-1, with 9 bases matching TRBD2. The CDR3 contains 18 residues. With V trimmed by 3 bases and J by 7 bases, 16 bases remained unmatched. Germline values: CDR1 SGHVS, CDR2 FQNEAQ.

The chain has TRBV11-1 and TRBJ2-7; 11 bases are shared with TRBD2. Per the germline V gene, CDR1 is SGHAT and CDR2 is FQDESV (reference sequence). This CDR3 is 16 amino acids long. J was trimmed by 3 bases and V by 5 bases; bases with no gene match: 9. CDR3 loop: CASSPGTSGARYEQYF. The CDR3 DNA is TGTGCCAGCAGCCCCGGGACTAGCGGAGCCCGCTACGAGCAGTACTTC.

The rearrangement joins TRBV28 to TRBJ1-6; D is unclear. CDR1 MDHEN and CDR2 SYDVKM come from the germline V gene. Trimming removed 1 base at V and 9 bases at J, with 13 bases between. The CDR3 has 15 amino acids. CDR3 coding DNA: TGTGCCAGCAGTTTATCTTCCGAGGGAAGTTCACCCCTCCACTTT. This translates into CASSLSSEGSSPLHF.

This chain connects TRBV4-2 to TRBJ2-1, with D hard to call. The ends were cut back, 0 bases at V and 0 bases at J, with 6 bases in the middle. This CDR3 is built from 15 residues. CDR1 is LGHNA, CDR2 YNFKEQ, per germline. CDR3 DNA sequence: TGTGCCAGCAGCCAAGAAGGCCACTCCTACAATGAGCAGTTCTTC. Translation gives CASSQEGHSYNEQFF.

The chain is built from TRBV5-5 and TRBJ2-2, with 7 bases aligning to TRBD1. V was pared by 4 bases and J by 3 bases, with 6 bases of the junction left unmatched. Germline V gene data show CDR1 as SGHKS and CDR2 as YYEKEE (reference sequence). The CDR3 loop spans 15 amino acids. CDR3 region: CASSPRTGDTGELFF. CDR3 nucleotides: TGTGCCAGCAGCCCCCGGACAGGTGACACCGGGGAGCTGTTTTTT.

This chain joins TRBV20-1 and TRBJ2-7; TRBD2 is a possible D gene (7 bases). The CDR3 runs to 16 residues. Germline V gene sequence: CDR1 DFQATT, CDR2 SNEGSKA (reference sequence). V dropped 3 bases and J dropped 2 bases, with 20 bases sitting between them. CDR3 DNA sequence: TGCAGTGCTAGCAGGCCAATGGGGGGGCAAACCTACGAGCAGTACTTC. Translating it yields CSASRPMGGQTYEQYF.

The gene calls are TRBV11-2 and TRBJ1-6, with D hard to call. Trimming left V 5 bases short and J 9 bases short, with 5 bases between. CDR3 size: 11 residues. Germline lookup yields CDR1 SGHAT and CDR2 FQNNGV. CDR3 sequence (DNA): TGTGCCAGCAGCCCCGGTTCACCCCTCCACTTT. Its translation is CASSPGSPLHF.

This clonotype was seen only once. V and J are TRBV19 and TRBJ2-1, with D possibly being TRBD2 (6 bases). Deletions cut 7 bases from V and 0 bases from J, with 16 bases between. CDR1 LNHDA and CDR2 SQIVND come from the germline V gene (reference sequence). This CDR3 is built from 16 residues. The CDR3 reads CASNLSGRSSYNEQFF. CDR3 DNA sequence: TGTGCCAGTAATCTCTCGGGGAGGAGCTCCTACAATGAGCAGTTCTTC.

The chain couples TRBV7-2 to TRBJ1-5; no clear D gene. Trimming cost V 1 base and J 5 bases, with 6 bases left between them. The CDR3 has 13 amino acids. CDR1 is SGHTA and CDR2 is FQGNSA in the germline V gene. In nucleotides, the CDR3 is TGTGCCAGCAGCTTAGGGCCCGATCAGCCCCAGCATTTT. It is translated as CASSLGPDQPQHF.

The V gene is TRBV19, the J gene TRBJ2-3; D unclear. Trimming left V 6 bases short and J 0 bases short, with 7 bases between. The CDR3 consists of 13 residues. Germline values: CDR1 LNHDA, CDR2 SQIVND (reference sequence). In DNA, the CDR3 is TGTGCCAGTAGCTGGCAGAGCACAGATACGCAGTATTTT. This encodes CASSWQSTDTQYF.

Judged by abundance, this clonotype is large. This chain links TRBV27 with TRBJ2-5, with 9 positions matching TRBD2. There are 13 residues in the CDR3. Germline-derived CDR1 and CDR2 are MNHEY and SMNVEV (reference sequence). The ends lost 6 bases at V and 4 bases at J; junction bases unmatched: 3. The CDR3 is CASRFSGGETQYF. DNA of the CDR3: TGTGCCAGCAGATTTAGCGGGGGAGAGACCCAGTACTTC.

This chain connects TRBV6-1 to TRBJ1-2; 12 bases agree with TRBD1. CDR3 length equals 16 residues. CDR1 and CDR2 (germline): MNHNS, SASEGT. J gave up 1 base and V 6 bases, and 6 bases lay outside the gene matches. CDR3 in amino acids: CASRPGQGAFNYGYTF. CDR3 nucleotide sequence: TGTGCCAGCAGACCGGGACAGGGGGCTTTTAACTATGGCTACACCTTC.

This chain connects TRBV11-2 to TRBJ2-1; D remains ambiguous. The germline CDR1 and CDR2 sequences are SGHAT and FQNNGV. V gave up 4 bases and J gave up 9 bases, with 13 bases separating them. The CDR3 sequence is 13 residues long. CDR3 in DNA: TGTGCCAGCAGCTCGGGCCTGTCTGGTGAGCAGTTCTTC. Protein product: CASSSGLSGEQFF.

The chain recombines TRBV19 with TRBJ1-2, with 7 bases aligning to TRBD1. The junction had 8 bases not matched to a gene; V was cut back by 4 bases and J by 6 bases. CDR3 length: 14 amino acids. The germline V gene has CDR1 LNHDA and CDR2 SQIVND (reference sequence). CDR3: CASSTAGTVNGYTF. In DNA, the CDR3 is TGTGCCAGTAGTACCGCCGGGACAGTTAATGGCTACACCTTC. Looking up the rest from reference TRBV19 and TRBJ1-2 gives the full variable domain: DGGITQSPKYLFRKEGQNVTLSCEQNLNHDAMYWYRQDPGQGLRLIYYSQIVNDFQKGDIAEGYSVSREKKESFPLTVTSAQKNPTAFYLCASSTAGTVNGYTFGSGTRLTVV.

V gene TRBV28 combines with J gene TRBJ2-3; D gene uncertain. Germline V gene lookup returns CDR1 MDHEN and CDR2 SYDVKM. Trimming pared 6 bases from V and 3 bases from J, leaving 4 bases between. The CDR3 contains 11 residues. As DNA, the CDR3 is TGTGCCAGCAGAAATACAGATACGCAGTATTTT. This encodes CASRNTDTQYF.

CDR3 sequence reads: CASSLSGGGQPQHF. The CDR3 DNA reads TGTGCCAGCAGTTTGTCGGGGGGTGGTCAGCCCCAGCATTTT. This sequence joins TRBV28 and TRBJ1-5; possibly TRBD1 for D (5 bases). V lost 3 bases to trimming and J lost 6 bases, with 12 bases between them. In germline, CDR1 is MDHEN, CDR2 SYDVKM. CDR3 length: 14 amino acids.

This chain joins TRBV27 and TRBJ1-2, with 12 bases matching TRBD1. Germline trimming cut 3 bases from V and 6 bases from J; bases unmatched to any gene: 5. The V gene's germline CDR1 is MNHEY and CDR2 SMNVEV (reference sequence). The length of the CDR3 is 15 residues. The chain's CDR3 is CASSFSGTGGNGYTF. The CDR3 DNA sequence: TGTGCCAGCAGTTTTTCCGGGACAGGGGGCAATGGCTACACCTTC.

V and J are TRBV12-3 or TRBV12-4 and TRBJ2-7, with 7 bases matching TRBD1. The V segment lost 4 bases and the J segment 6 bases; nucleotides outside the gene matches: 3. There are 12 residues in the CDR3. CDR3 amino acids: CASSSTGSEQYF. CDR3 DNA sequence: TGTGCCAGCAGTTCGACAGGGAGCGAGCAGTACTTC.

This chain uses TRBV9 with TRBJ2-1, with 10 bases identical to TRBD2. Germline V gives CDR1 SGDLS, CDR2 YYNGEE. Germline trimming cut 3 bases from V and 6 bases from J; bases unmatched to any gene: 6. This CDR3 is built from 15 residues. CDR3 nucleotide sequence: TGTGCCAGCAGCGCGCTAGCGGGAGCGACCAATGAGCAGTTCTTC. This encodes CASSALAGATNEQFF.

CDR3 in amino acids: CASSLLMGSSYNEQFF. The CDR3 DNA reads as TGTGCCAGCAGCTTGTTAATGGGGAGCTCCTACAATGAGCAGTTCTTC. The genes are TRBV5-6 and TRBJ2-1; TRBD2 is a possible D gene (5 bases). This CDR3 comprises 16 residues. V was shortened by 1 base and J by 0 bases, with 11 bases between the two germline ends. Per germline, CDR1 SGHDT and CDR2 YYEEEE.

This clonotype was picked up a small number of times. V gene TRBV7-9 combines with J gene TRBJ1-5; D not certain. Germline V gives CDR1 SEHNR, CDR2 FQNEAQ (reference sequence). V was clipped by 2 bases and J by 5 bases, with 7 bases between them. The CDR3 loop spans 13 amino acids. The CDR3 DNA sequence: TGTGCCAGCAGCTTATCGCTCGATCAGCCCCAGCATTTT. Protein product: CASSLSLDQPQHF.

This sequence joins TRBV11-1 and TRBJ2-7; a weak D match, TRBD1 (5 bases). Germline-derived CDR1 and CDR2 are SGHAT and FQDESV (reference sequence). Trimming stripped 6 bases from V and 3 bases from J, with 12 bases between. The CDR3 spans 13 residues. This CDR3 reads CASRRGQYYEQYF. As DNA, the CDR3 is TGTGCCAGCAGACGTGGACAATACTACGAGCAGTACTTC.

The chain combines TRBV6-2 or TRBV6-3 with TRBJ2-1; D could derive from TRBD1 or TRBD2 (6 bases each). Germline V lookup: CDR1 MNHEY, CDR2 SVGEGT. Trimming left V 2 bases short and J 7 bases short, with 21 bases between. The CDR3 has 17 amino acids. The CDR3 bases are TGTGCCAGCAGTTACCACAGGGACTCGGGGGCCCGAAATGAGCAGTTCTTC. Translation: CASSYHRDSGARNEQFF.